Listed below are T cell receptor beta chains from one sample, sequenced in a study of graft-versus-host responses after intestinal transplantation. Data came from immunoSEQ multiplex PCR; TCRdb stores just in-frame clones and leaves some out. The table lists about 97,000 clones, about nine tenths of them singletons, with about 15% in the top ten. This material consisted of PBMCs, taken 453 days after intestinal transplant. Every receptor here comes from a human patient who received an intestinal transplant, so some T cells may come from the graft donor. Each CDR3 is given with its conserved first and last residue. D genes are given only for firm matches.

d_gene	v_gene	j_gene	CDR3aa
NA	TRBV5-1	TRBJ1-1	CASSLRTPLKAFF
NA	TRBV10-3	TRBJ2-1	CAIRLQGSEQFF
NA	TRBV7-2	TRBJ2-7	CASSLVPGPSYEQYF
NA	TRBV27	TRBJ2-7	CASSLTGLEQYF
NA	TRBV11-1	TRBJ2-7	CASSRSRRDYEQYF
TRBD2	TRBV5-6	TRBJ2-7	CASSLGLRGAYEQYF
NA	TRBV5-4	TRBJ1-1	CASSSWSGRVTEAFF
NA	TRBV5-8	TRBJ2-7	CASSTPTGRGYEQYF
NA	TRBV5-6	TRBJ1-3	CASSFDRNTIYF
NA	TRBV29-1	TRBJ2-3	CSVVVRITDTQYF
NA	TRBV9	TRBJ2-1	CASSAAAPGNEQFF
NA	TRBV6-4	TRBJ2-3	CASSGGGPADTQYF
TRBD1	TRBV4-1	TRBJ2-7	CASSQDPPRDRVYREQYF
NA	TRBV6-5	TRBJ1-6	CASYTPKEAHSPLHF
NA	TRBV4-1	TRBJ2-7	CASSPTEIGYEQYF
NA	TRBV7-8	TRBJ2-3	CASSFLVPRGGDTQYF
NA	TRBV6-5	TRBJ1-5	CASSYLLVYPQPQHF
TRBD1	TRBV9	TRBJ2-7	CASSEGQGDYEQYF
TRBD1	TRBV9	TRBJ1-2	CASSVANRGNYGYTF
NA	TRBV7-9	TRBJ2-7	CASGGPDSYEQYF
NA	TRBV18	TRBJ1-3	CASSPPQPSGNTIYF
NA	TRBV4-2	TRBJ2-5	CASSQPTSSQETQYF
TRBD1	TRBV29-1	TRBJ1-1	CSGMTGLNTDAFF
NA	TRBV10-3	TRBJ2-3	CAISAIISSDTQYF
TRBD1	TRBV5-8	TRBJ2-7	CASILGQVSGEQYF
NA	TRBV6-5	NA	CASSYRAFYEQYF
NA	TRBV5-1	TRBJ2-7	CASSFGLPGAPSYEQYF
NA	TRBV10-1	TRBJ1-1	CASSEGGNTEAFF
NA	TRBV4-1	TRBJ1-5	CASSPNARVGNQPQHF
TRBD1	TRBV7-8	TRBJ1-5	CASSLRTGSNQPQHF
NA	TRBV19	TRBJ1-3	CASSIGDISGNTIYF
NA	TRBV18	TRBJ2-4	CASSPPSLAKNIQYF
NA	TRBV10-3	TRBJ2-7	CAISGGGESYEQYF
NA	TRBV11-2	TRBJ1-2	CASSLGAITRHTF
TRBD1	TRBV18	TRBJ1-5	CASSLGQGAIVGNQPQHF
NA	TRBV5-1	TRBJ2-7	CASSGINEQYF
NA	TRBV5-4	TRBJ1-1	CASSLAWGGHTEAFF
TRBD1	TRBV15	TRBJ1-3	CATSRPQGRSGNTIYF
NA	TRBV7-3	TRBJ2-7	CASSVQGGSSYEQYF
NA	TRBV7-6	TRBJ1-5	CASSLSGINQPQHF
NA	TRBV2	TRBJ1-1	CASTPGRAPRRDTEAFF
NA	TRBV9	TRBJ1-3	CASSRDSSGNTIYF
TRBD2	TRBV7-2	TRBJ2-4	CASSPSGGADIQYF
NA	TRBV18	TRBJ2-7	CASSPWSGPQWYEQYF
TRBD1	TRBV11-2	TRBJ1-2	CASSAGTGYGYTF
NA	TRBV6-6	TRBJ2-2	CASSYSSNTGELFF